The 31 T cell receptor beta chains below all came from one sample that was sequenced in a study of CD8 T cells in ankylosing spondylitis. TCRdb reanalysed the 5' RACE reads using MiXCR and keeps one entry per CDR3 protein. The repertoire holds 300,000 to 400,000 distinct CDR3 sequences, with roughly 11% as singletons. Sample: blood, either unsorted or a sorted T cell fraction (not recorded which). Source of these receptors: a female donor with ankylosing spondylitis or in good health (not recorded which).

This clonotype appeared many times. The chain couples TRBV15 to TRBJ2-1; 13 positions match TRBD2. The germline gives CDR1 LNHNV, CDR2 YYDKDF (reference sequence). CDR3 length: 16 amino acids. V shed 5 bases, J shed 7 bases, and the junction held 8 bases outside the gene matches. The CDR3 nucleotides are TGTGCCACCAGCCCGTTAAGGACTAGCGGGAGAAATGAGCAGTTCTTC. Encoded protein: CATSPLRTSGRNEQFF.

There are many counts of this clonotype. The rearrangement links TRBV7-2 to TRBJ2-5; D remains ambiguous. V was pared by 7 bases and J by 2 bases, with 17 bases between. The CDR3 is 15 amino acids. Germline-derived CDR1 and CDR2 are SGHTA and FQGNSA. This chain's CDR3 is CASNLSGRQQETQYF. The CDR3 DNA reads as TGTGCCAGCAATCTTAGTGGTCGGCAGCAAGAGACCCAGTACTTC.

On this clonotype itself: Given a much more abundant clone one base away, this may be a read error. The rearrangement links TRBV12-3 or TRBV12-4 to TRBJ1-2; perhaps TRBD1 as D (6 bases). The length of the CDR3 is 14 residues. The CDR3, as DNA: TGTGCCAGCAGTTTACGGGTTGGGGGCTATGGCGACACCTTC. Amino acids: CASSLRVGGYGDTF.

This clonotype was picked up a small number of times. This sequence joins TRBV20-1 and TRBJ2-5, with D unclear. V was clipped by 3 bases and J by 2 bases, with 16 bases between them. Germline V gives CDR1 DFQATT, CDR2 SNEGSKA (reference sequence). The CDR3 is made up of 15 amino acids. CDR3 in amino acids: CSASAPSARQETQYF. DNA of the CDR3: TGCAGTGCTAGTGCCCCGAGTGCGCGGCAAGAGACCCAGTACTTC.

This clonotype was counted ten times or more. The chain joins TRBV2 to TRBJ2-2; 7 bases are shared with TRBD1. With 6 bases clipped from V and 2 bases from J, the junction kept 9 bases outside the gene matches. Germline CDR1 SNHLY, CDR2 FYNNEI. The CDR3 length is 16 residues. The CDR3, as DNA: TGTGCCAGCAGGTACCGACAGGGTCGCAACACCGGGGAGCTGTTTTTT. Translated: CASRYRQGRNTGELFF.

Many counts were recorded for this clonotype. The CDR3 DNA is TGCAGTGCTAGAGATCGGGGGCAGGTTAACACCGGGGAGCTGTTTTTT. It translates to CSARDRGQVNTGELFF. The V and J genes are TRBV20-1 and TRBJ2-2; D may be TRBD1 or TRBD2 (6 bases each). The CDR3 length is 16 residues. Germline CDR1 is DFQATT and CDR2 is SNEGSKA (reference sequence). V lost 0 bases and J 2 bases, leaving 13 bases between the germline ends.

The rearrangement uses TRBV30 and TRBJ1-5; TRBD1 matches 8 bases. V trimming: 1 base; J trimming: 4 bases; junction bases outside the gene matches: 3. This CDR3 has 14 amino acids. Germline CDR1 reads GTSNPN; CDR2 reads SVGIG (reference sequence). The CDR3 loop is CAWSGDRGNQPQHF. The DNA for the CDR3 is TGTGCCTGGAGTGGAGACAGGGGAAATCAGCCCCAGCATTTT. Looking up the rest from reference TRBV30 and TRBJ1-5 gives the full variable domain: SQTIHQWPATLVQPVGSPLSLECTVEGTSNPNLYWYRQAAGRGLQLLFYSVGIGQISSEVPQNLSASRPQDRQFILSSKKLLLSDSGFYLCAWSGDRGNQPQHFGDGTRLSIL.

This clonotype was detected ten times or more. The V and J genes are TRBV24-1 and TRBJ2-1, with D hard to call. V gave up 7 bases and J gave up 1 base, with 10 bases separating them. The germline gives CDR1 KGHDR, CDR2 SFDVKD. This CDR3 contains 14 residues. Here the CDR3 reads CATSDTGSYNEQFF. The CDR3 bases are TGTGCCACCAGCGACACTGGTTCCTACAATGAGCAGTTCTTC.

This clonotype was seen repeatedly, ten times or more. The chain combines TRBV5-1 with TRBJ2-3; the match to TRBD1 covers 10 bases. The CDR3 consists of 15 residues. Germline CDR1 reads SGHRS; CDR2 reads YFSETQ. J lost 3 bases, V lost 4 bases, and 5 bases had no gene match. This CDR3 is CASSPGQGVTDTQYF. CDR3 nucleotide sequence: TGCGCCAGCAGCCCCGGACAGGGGGTAACAGATACGCAGTATTTT.

The chain couples TRBV28 to TRBJ2-2; the match to TRBD1 covers 8 bases. This CDR3 spans 15 amino acids. CDR1 and CDR2 (germline): MDHEN, SYDVKM. V lost 7 bases to trimming and J lost 1 base; unmatched junction nucleotides: 5. The CDR3, as DNA: TGTGCCAGCAAAGGACAGGGTGGGAACACCGGGGAGCTGTTTTTT. Translated: CASKGQGGNTGELFF.

In this sample, this clonotype turned up many times. This sequence joins TRBV10-3 and TRBJ2-7; D might be TRBD2 (5 bases). V was clipped by 10 bases and J by 0 bases, with 10 bases between them. The CDR3 is 12 residues long. Germline V lookup: CDR1 ENHRY, CDR2 SYGVKD. Here the CDR3 reads CATSGNSYEQYF. CDR3 bases: TGTGCCACGTCCGGGAACTCCTACGAGCAGTACTTC.

This clonotype was detected only once. Since a much larger clone is just one base distant, this may be a read error. The chain uses TRBV5-1 and TRBJ2-5, with TRBD2 identical over 10 bases. Germline CDR1 and CDR2: SGHRS and YFSETQ. The CDR3 spans 14 residues. The CDR3 protein is CASSLTGTSETQSF. The CDR3 bases are TGCGCCAGCAGCCTCACCGGGACTAGCGAGACCCAGTCCTTC.

This clonotype was counted many times. This rearrangement joins TRBV12-3 or TRBV12-4 to TRBJ1-2; 7 nucleotides agree with TRBD1. This CDR3 comprises 15 residues. Unmatched junction bases numbered 14, after V lost 6 bases and J lost 7 bases. This CDR3 is CASSETPGQPTGYTF. Here the CDR3 DNA reads TGTGCCAGCAGCGAGACGCCGGGACAGCCTACTGGCTACACCTTC.

There are many counts of this clonotype. The chain recombines TRBV11-3 with TRBJ2-1; D ambiguous. Germline V gives CDR1 SGHNT, CDR2 YENEEA. The V end was cut by 0 bases, the J end by 4 bases, with 4 bases between. CDR3 length: 13 amino acids. CDR3 region: CASSLERYNEQFF. As DNA, the CDR3 is TGTGCCAGCAGCTTAGAGCGGTACAATGAGCAGTTCTTC.

V gene TRBV7-2 combines with J gene TRBJ2-1; D uncertain. The germline CDR1 and CDR2 sequences are SGHTA and FQGNSA. Trimming removed 2 bases at V and 2 bases at J, with 13 bases between. This CDR3 region has 16 residues. The CDR3 DNA reads TGTGCCAGCAGCTTAAGACCGACGAACCCCTACAATGAGCAGTTCTTC. Translated: CASSLRPTNPYNEQFF.

In the case of this clonotype: With a much larger clone just one base away, this may be a read error. V usage is TRBV20-1 and J usage is TRBJ2-3; D may be TRBD1 (6 bases). The CDR3 consists of 14 residues. V gave up 2 bases and J gave up 5 bases, with 14 bases separating them. Germline loops: CDR1 DFQATT, CDR2 SNEGSKA (reference sequence). The CDR3 is CSARMGRGGDTQYF. In DNA form, the CDR3 reads TGCAGTGCTAGAATGGGGAGAGGGGGAGATACGCAGTATTTT.

Ten or more counts support this clonotype. The chain links TRBV6-5 to TRBJ2-7; unclear D gene. The CDR3 runs to 11 residues. V shed 5 bases and J shed 3 bases, with 5 bases lying between them. CDR1 is MNHEY and CDR2 is SVGAGI in the germline V gene. CDR3 amino acids: CASSAHYEQYF. DNA for the CDR3: TGTGCCAGCAGTGCCCACTACGAGCAGTACTTC.

The CDR3 is CASSYVLDSASDTEAFF. The CDR3 region has the DNA TGTGCCAGCAGTTACGTCTTGGACAGTGCATCAGACACTGAAGCTTTCTTT. The genes are TRBV6-2 or TRBV6-3 and TRBJ1-1; a weak D match, TRBD1 (6 bases). The germline V gene has CDR1 MNHEY and CDR2 SVGEGT. The CDR3 is made up of 17 amino acids. Trimming stripped 2 bases from V and 3 bases from J, with 19 bases between.

This clonotype appeared many times. This chain connects TRBV20-1 to TRBJ1-1, with no clear D. The CDR3 spans 13 residues. Trimming removed 4 bases at V and 1 base at J, with 10 bases between. Germline values: CDR1 DFQATT, CDR2 SNEGSKA (reference sequence). The CDR3 region is CSATWGANTEAFF. The DNA for the CDR3 is TGCAGTGCTACCTGGGGAGCGAACACTGAAGCTTTCTTT.

This clonotype was counted ten times or more. The chain is built from TRBV10-1 and TRBJ2-7, with D hard to call. This CDR3 has 14 amino acids. Trimming pared 2 bases from V and 7 bases from J, leaving 15 bases between. CDR1 and CDR2 from the germline V gene are WNHNN and SYGVQD (reference sequence). CDR3 sequence (DNA): TGCGCCAGCAGTGAGGTGAAGGGCCGAGGAGAGCAGTACTTC. It translates to CASSEVKGRGEQYF.

This clonotype was counted a few times. V and J are TRBV10-3 and TRBJ2-5; D not certain. This CDR3 has 15 amino acids. CDR1 is ENHRY and CDR2 is SYGVKD in the germline V gene. Trimming left V 6 bases short and J 0 bases short, with 14 bases between. In DNA, the CDR3 is TGTGCCATCAGCGCCGGCACGGTAGACCAAGAGACCCAGTACTTC. Its protein product is CAISAGTVDQETQYF.

The chain combines TRBV24-1 with TRBJ1-5; TRBD1 might be the D (6 bases). This CDR3 is built from 16 residues. Trimming left V 3 bases short and J 1 base short, with 12 bases between. CDR1 is KGHDR and CDR2 is SFDVKD in the germline V gene. The CDR3 region has the DNA TGTGCCACCAGTGATCACAGGGAAGGAAGCAATCAGCCCCAGCATTTT. Translation gives CATSDHREGSNQPQHF.

At least ten counts were recorded for this clonotype. This sequence joins TRBV20-1 and TRBJ1-5; TRBD1 is a possible D gene (5 bases). From germline, CDR1 is DFQATT and CDR2 SNEGSKA (reference sequence). Trimming cost V 6 bases and J 3 bases, with 18 bases left between them. CDR3 length: 15 residues. For the CDR3, the DNA is TGCAGTGCAGAAGACAAAGGACACCCCAATCAGCCCCAGCATTTT. Translated: CSAEDKGHPNQPQHF.

This clonotype was found many times. This chain connects TRBV4-2 to TRBJ2-3; 8 bases agree with TRBD2. The CDR3 is made up of 17 amino acids. The germline CDR1 and CDR2 sequences are LGHNA and YNFKEQ. Unmatched junction bases numbered 13, after V lost 4 bases and J lost 4 bases. The chain's CDR3 is CASSPRGSGRVSDTQYF. CDR3 coding DNA: TGTGCCAGCAGCCCCAGAGGAAGCGGGAGAGTGTCAGATACGCAGTATTTT.

This sequence joins TRBV9 and TRBJ2-5; D remains unclear. Germline values: CDR1 SGDLS, CDR2 YYNGEE. The V end lost 0 bases, the J end lost 4 bases, and 13 bases lay between the germline ends. CDR3 size: 15 residues. The CDR3, as DNA: TGTGCCAGCAGCGTAGTTCCCGCGGCCCGAGAGACCCAGTACTTC. Translated, it gives CASSVVPAARETQYF.

At least ten counts were recorded for this clonotype. The chain recombines TRBV4-2 with TRBJ1-1, with no clear D. The CDR3 sequence is 14 residues long. V was trimmed by 4 bases and J by 0 bases, leaving 9 bases between them. Germline-derived CDR1 and CDR2 are LGHNA and YNFKEQ. This CDR3 reads CASSPTELNTEAFF. The CDR3, as DNA: TGTGCCAGCAGCCCGACGGAGCTGAACACTGAAGCTTTCTTT.

This rearrangement joins TRBV28 to TRBJ2-5; D not certain. V lost 8 bases, J lost 1 base, and 11 bases lay in between. CDR3 length equals 13 residues. Germline values: CDR1 MDHEN, CDR2 SYDVKM. The CDR3 sequence: CASRGGAQETQYF. In DNA form, the CDR3 reads TGTGCCAGCCGAGGCGGAGCCCAAGAGACCCAGTACTTC.

This rearrangement joins TRBV24-1 to TRBJ2-1; 13 bases fit TRBD2. Germline loops: CDR1 KGHDR, CDR2 SFDVKD. The CDR3 covers 22 residues. The V and J ends lost 2 bases and 6 bases, in that order; junction bases with no gene match: 21. The CDR3 nucleotides are TGTGCCACCAGTGATTATTTTCGGATCGGACTAGCGGGAGTCTATAGTTTCAATGAGCAGTTCTTC. This codes for CATSDYFRIGLAGVYSFNEQFF.

This clonotype was counted at least ten times. CDR3 residues: CATSSVHTDTQYF. CDR3 nucleotide sequence: TGTGCCACCAGCAGTGTCCACACAGATACGCAGTATTTT. The J gene is TRBJ2-3, the V gene TRBV15; D remains ambiguous. The CDR3 is made up of 13 amino acids. Germline values: CDR1 LNHNV, CDR2 YYDKDF (reference sequence). V was cut by 3 bases and J by 2 bases, with 6 bases left in between.

A few counts support this clonotype. The V call is TRBV4-1, the J call TRBJ2-5, with 7 bases aligning to TRBD2. J was trimmed by 5 bases and V by 3 bases; bases with no gene match: 6. Germline V gene sequence: CDR1 MGHRA, CDR2 YSYEKL. The CDR3 runs to 14 residues. CDR3 sequence (DNA): TGCGCCAGCAGCCAGACTAGCCGCGAGGAGACCCAGTACTTC. Translating gives CASSQTSREETQYF.

This clonotype has just a few counts. The J gene is TRBJ1-2, the V gene TRBV25-1; TRBD1 agrees at 7 bases. V gave up 5 bases and J gave up 1 base; unmatched junction bases: 16. The CDR3 loop spans 18 amino acids. Germline-derived CDR1 and CDR2 are MGHDK and SYGVNS. CDR3 sequence (DNA): TGTGCCAGCAGTCCCGCCCCCGGGACAGATTCTTATAACTATGGCTACACCTTC. Translating it yields CASSPAPGTDSYNYGYTF.